The 8 T cell receptor beta chains given below trace back to one sample, sequenced in a study of T-cell reconstitution after alpha-beta-depleted transplantation in children. During its preparation, the TCRbeta library received unique molecular identifiers. TCRdb re-called the PCR reads with MiXCR, one entry per CDR3 protein. The top ten clones hold 3.5% to 5% of a sample with roughly 610,000 distinct CDR3 sequences, 8% to 11% of them seen once. The sample in question was PBMCs from the stem cell graft donor, obtained from the stem cell graft. The receptors were sampled from a human donor who donated a stem cell graft to a child with acute myeloid leukemia.

The rearrangement joins TRBV20-1 to TRBJ2-1; 8 bases map to TRBD2. There are 14 residues in the CDR3. V trimming: 3 bases; J trimming: 7 bases; junction bases outside the gene matches: 8. The germline CDR1 and CDR2 sequences are DFQATT and SNEGSKA (reference sequence). The CDR3 region is CSASWREDWNEQFF. The CDR3 DNA follows: TGCAGTGCTAGTTGGCGGGAGGACTGGAATGAGCAGTTCTTC.

The gene calls are TRBV15 and TRBJ2-7, with 7 nucleotides matching TRBD1. V shed 5 bases and J 2 bases; nucleotides not matched to a gene: 6. This CDR3 contains 14 residues. The germline gives CDR1 LNHNV, CDR2 YYDKDF (reference sequence). CDR3 coding DNA: TGTGCCACCAGCCTGACGGACAGGCCCTACGAGCAGTACTTC. Translating gives CATSLTDRPYEQYF. The complete variable domain, with remaining parts taken from reference TRBV15 and TRBJ2-7, reads DAMVIQNPRYQVTQFGKPVTLSCSQTLNHNVMYWYQQKSSQAPKLLFHYYDKDFNNEADTPDNFQSRRPNTSFCFLDIRSPGLGDTAMYLCATSLTDRPYEQYFGPGTRLTVT.

This clonotype was seen a handful of times. The chain links TRBV28 to TRBJ1-1; TRBD1 aligns across 7 bases. This CDR3 spans 17 amino acids. Looked up from germline, CDR1 is MDHEN and CDR2 is SYDVKM. J lost 0 bases, V lost 6 bases, and 13 bases had no gene match. The CDR3 is CASSDPRGTDMNTEAFF. CDR3 DNA sequence: TGTGCCAGCAGCGACCCGAGGGGGACAGACATGAACACTGAAGCTTTCTTT.

CDR3 in amino acids: CASFPGTANTGELFF. The DNA for the CDR3 is TGCGCCAGCTTTCCCGGGACGGCTAACACCGGGGAGCTGTTTTTT. The gene calls are TRBV10-2 and TRBJ2-2, with D perhaps matching TRBD1 or TRBD2 (5 bases each). Germline V gene lookup returns CDR1 WSHSY and CDR2 SAAADI. The CDR3 extends over 15 amino acids. Trimming pared 8 bases from V and 2 bases from J, leaving 15 bases between.

This clonotype was seen more than once but under ten times. The CDR3 protein is CASGTSPRDTQYF. DNA for the CDR3: TGTGCCAGCGGAACATCCCCTAGGGATACGCAGTATTTT. This chain joins TRBV5-8 and TRBJ2-3, with no clear D. The V gene lost 7 bases and the J gene lost 6 bases, with 15 bases spanning the gap. This CDR3 spans 13 amino acids. The germline CDR1 and CDR2 sequences are SGHTS and YDEGEE.

There are many counts of this clonotype. This chain uses TRBV11-2 with TRBJ1-4, with D perhaps matching TRBD1 (5 bases). Trimming shortened V by 5 bases and J by 7 bases, and 17 bases separated the two germline ends. The CDR3 is made up of 15 amino acids. Germline values: CDR1 SGHAT, CDR2 FQNNGV. As DNA, the CDR3 is TGTGCCAGCAGCAGTGGGGCAGGGCCAAGTGAAAAACTGTTTTTT. Amino acids: CASSSGAGPSEKLFF.

This clonotype was recorded many times. J is TRBJ2-7 and V is TRBV29-1; 7 bases map to TRBD1. V was clipped by 8 bases and J by 2 bases; unmatched bases: 6. This CDR3 contains 12 residues. Germline CDR1 and CDR2: SQVTM and ANQGSEA. The CDR3 loop reads CSCGTDPYEQYF. The DNA for the CDR3 is TGCAGCTGTGGGACAGACCCCTACGAGCAGTACTTC.

V gene TRBV5-6 combines with J gene TRBJ2-7, with no clear D. The germline V and J ends were trimmed by 7 bases and 2 bases, with 16 bases remaining between them. Per germline, CDR1 SGHDT and CDR2 YYEEEE. The CDR3 extends over 14 amino acids. CDR3 sequence (DNA): TGTGCCAGCGGCCCCGGCGGCAGGACCTACGAGCAGTACTTC. Translated, it gives CASGPGGRTYEQYF. Full variable domain (remainder filled in from reference TRBV5-6 and TRBJ2-7): DAGVTQSPTHLIKTRGQQVTLRCSPKSGHDTVSWYQQALGQGPQFIFQYYEEEERQRGNFPDRFSGHQFPNYSSELNVNALLLGDSALYLCASGPGGRTYEQYFGPGTRLTVT.